This entry lists 15 T cell receptor beta chains sequenced from one sample in a study of CD8 T cells in ankylosing spondylitis. No antigen is known for these receptors. Overall study findings and caveats: Seemingly characteristic of ankylosing spondylitis blood was a TCR beta motif consisting of fewer than 10 highly homologous variants.

TCRdb analysed the 5' RACE reads with MiXCR anew, one entry per CDR3 protein. The sample carries over 200,000 distinct CDR3 sequences, about 17% recorded once. Sequencing input: blood, either unsorted or a sorted T cell fraction (not recorded which). All receptors come from a male donor with ankylosing spondylitis.

In its sample, this clonotype was seen a few times. The chain uses TRBV3-1 and TRBJ2-7, with 8 nucleotides matching TRBD2. In germline, CDR1 is LGHDT, CDR2 YNNKEL (reference sequence). CDR3 size: 16 residues. J lost 3 bases, V lost 3 bases, and 10 bases had no gene match. The CDR3 nucleotides are TGTGCCAGCAGCCATCCAGCGGGAGTCGGTTTCTACGAGCAGTACTTC. The encoded protein is CASSHPAGVGFYEQYF.

The table lists this clonotype with a few counts. This chain connects TRBV5-1 to TRBJ2-1, with D tentatively TRBD2 (6 bases). CDR1 and CDR2 (germline): SGHRS, YFSETQ. Trimming cost V 4 bases and J 5 bases, with 19 bases left between them. This CDR3 spans 16 amino acids. CDR3 nucleotide sequence: TGCGCCAGCAGCAGTAACTTAGCGGTTTCCCACAATGAGCAGTTCTTC. Its protein product is CASSSNLAVSHNEQFF.

The chain has TRBV6-2 or TRBV6-3 and TRBJ2-1, with D maybe TRBD2 (5 bases). CDR1 is MNHEY and CDR2 is SVGEGT in the germline V gene. The germline V and J ends were trimmed by 1 base and 6 bases, with 19 bases remaining between them. This CDR3 spans 17 amino acids. The CDR3 region is CASSYYPPNREGNEQFF. The CDR3 DNA reads as TGTGCCAGCAGTTACTACCCCCCTAACCGGGAAGGCAATGAGCAGTTCTTC.

This clonotype was seen many times. The chain is built from TRBV12-3 or TRBV12-4 and TRBJ2-3, with 7 bases aligning to TRBD1. The ends lost 6 bases at V and 4 bases at J; junction bases unmatched: 10. The CDR3 covers 15 residues. The CDR3 DNA follows: TGTGCCAGCAGAGCCGACAGGGACGGGTCAGATACGCAGTATTTT. Translated: CASRADRDGSDTQYF.

This clonotype was observed a handful of times. The CDR3 region is CASSTAQGWNEQFF. CDR3 DNA: TGTGCCAGCAGCACAGCACAGGGGTGGAATGAGCAGTTCTTC. V gene TRBV7-9 combines with J gene TRBJ2-1; the match to TRBD1 covers 7 bases. Germline assignment: CDR1 SEHNR and CDR2 FQNEAQ (reference sequence). The CDR3 length is 14 residues. The V segment lost 5 bases and the J segment 7 bases; nucleotides outside the gene matches: 8. The variable domain in full, with the rest retrieved from reference TRBV7-9 and TRBJ2-1, is DTGVSQNPRHKITKRGQNVTFRCDPISEHNRLYWYRQTLGQGPEFLTYFQNEAQLEKSRLLSDRFSAERPKGSFSTLEIQRTEQGDSAMYLCASSTAQGWNEQFFGPGTRLTVL.

The chain combines TRBV12-3 or TRBV12-4 with TRBJ1-2, with a possible D match to TRBD1 (5 bases). The CDR3 spans 15 residues. The germline V and J ends were trimmed by 7 bases and 8 bases, with 23 bases remaining between them. CDR3 sequence reads: CASTWGTHPGGGYTF. The CDR3 nucleotides read TGTGCCAGCACCTGGGGGACCCACCCCGGAGGAGGCTACACCTTC.

This clonotype showed up just a few times. This chain links TRBV11-2 with TRBJ2-3, with 10 nucleotides matching TRBD2. This CDR3 has 15 residues. Germline V gene lookup returns CDR1 SGHAT and CDR2 FQNNGV. V lost 5 bases and J lost 4; bases outside the gene matches: 6. CDR3 sequence (DNA): TGTGCCAGCAGCAAAAGCGGGGGGGTCGCAGATACGCAGTATTTT. Translation gives CASSKSGGVADTQYF.

The chain employs TRBV12-3 or TRBV12-4 and TRBJ2-2; perhaps TRBD1 as D (6 bases). V was trimmed by 6 bases and J by 5 bases, leaving 10 bases between them. This CDR3 contains 13 residues. Here the CDR3 DNA reads TGTGCCAGCAGGGAAGGGGGAACCGGGGAGCTGTTTTTT. Its translation: CASREGGTGELFF.

The chain joins TRBV19 to TRBJ2-1; no firm D call. The CDR3 loop spans 11 amino acids. Trimming cost V 5 bases and J 9 bases, with 8 bases left between them. Looked up from germline, CDR1 is LNHDA and CDR2 is SQIVND (reference sequence). The chain's CDR3 is CASSWGIEQFF. Here the CDR3 DNA reads TGTGCCAGTAGTTGGGGTATTGAGCAGTTCTTC. The full variable domain, rest sourced from reference TRBV19 and TRBJ2-1, is DGGITQSPKYLFRKEGQNVTLSCEQNLNHDAMYWYRQDPGQGLRLIYYSQIVNDFQKGDIAEGYSVSREKKESFPLTVTSAQKNPTAFYLCASSWGIEQFFGPGTRLTVL.

This clonotype has more than one count but fewer than ten. V usage is TRBV5-1 and J usage is TRBJ2-2, with 7 bases that match TRBD1. V lost 0 bases and J lost 7; bases outside the gene matches: 3. The CDR3 has 14 residues. Germline values: CDR1 SGHRS, CDR2 YFSETQ. Here the CDR3 DNA reads TGCGCCAGCAGCTTGGAAGGGGGCGGCGGGGAGCTGTTTTTT. It yields the protein CASSLEGGGGELFF.

In its sample, this clonotype was seen a few times. This chain links TRBV27 with TRBJ1-2, with 7 bases fitting TRBD1. Per germline, CDR1 MNHEY and CDR2 SMNVEV (reference sequence). The CDR3 sequence is 14 residues long. V dropped 2 bases and J dropped 5; count of bases not matched to a gene: 5. The CDR3 loop reads CASSLQGGIYGYTF. The CDR3 nucleotides read TGTGCCAGCAGTTTACAGGGGGGCATATATGGCTACACCTTC.

V usage is TRBV29-1 and J usage is TRBJ2-1, with TRBD1 matching over 8 bases. Germline V gene lookup returns CDR1 SQVTM and CDR2 ANQGSEA. J lost 3 bases, V lost 1 base, and 5 bases had no gene match. The CDR3 loop spans 15 amino acids. The CDR3 nucleotides are TGCAGCGTTGAAGGGGCCAGGGGGCTCTACAATGAGCAGTTCTTC. Protein product: CSVEGARGLYNEQFF.

The chain recombines TRBV5-6 with TRBJ2-5; no clear D. Germline V lookup: CDR1 SGHDT, CDR2 YYEEEE. CDR3 length: 12 residues. This chain's CDR3 is CANQPSGETQYF. The CDR3 DNA sequence: TGTGCAAACCAGCCCTCCGGGGAGACCCAGTACTTC.

This clonotype was detected a few times. The chain recombines TRBV28 with TRBJ2-1; TRBD1 or TRBD2 may be the D gene (5 bases each). From germline, CDR1 is MDHEN and CDR2 SYDVKM. CDR3 size: 18 residues. Trimming pared 4 bases from V and 4 bases from J, leaving 23 bases between. This CDR3 reads CASSSRDGTLPLYNEQFF. The CDR3 DNA reads as TGTGCCAGCAGTTCCCGCGACGGGACCCTCCCCCTGTACAATGAGCAGTTCTTC.

This clonotype was seen more than once but under ten times. The V gene is TRBV29-1, the J gene TRBJ2-7; 10 nucleotides match TRBD2. Trimming removed 6 bases from V and 3 bases from J; junction bases left unmatched: 11. From germline, CDR1 is SQVTM and CDR2 ANQGSEA. The CDR3 runs 15 residues. The CDR3 here is CSVATSGVTNYEQYF. Written as DNA, the CDR3 is TGCAGCGTGGCTACTAGCGGGGTCACCAACTACGAGCAGTACTTC.